This TCR beta chain was identified in a study of PD-1 blockade in classical Hodgkin lymphoma. Every single patient, without exception, relapsed after autologous stem cell transplantation, and brentuximab vedotin exposure varied. V shed 2 bases and J shed 4 bases, with 12 bases lying between them. The germline gives CDR1 KGHSH, CDR2 LQKENI. This CDR3 has 15 residues. Study results and caveats: Healthy donors reportedly exceeded newly diagnosed patients in baseline TCR diversity.

Produced via immunoSEQ multiplex PCR; TCRdb's table is partial and in-frame only. Among 40,000 to 50,000 clones listed, around three quarters were seen once. For this clone: Its antigen is unidentified.

This clonotype was obtained from a human donor with classical Hodgkin lymphoma. Source: peripheral blood mononuclear cells (PBMCs), taken at baseline. The V call is TRBV18, the J call TRBJ2-1, with D maybe TRBD2 (6 bases). The CDR3 protein is CASSPLGGAYNEQFF. The CDR3 DNA sequence: TGTGCCAGCTCACCATTGGGCGGGGCATACAATGAGCAGTTCTTC.